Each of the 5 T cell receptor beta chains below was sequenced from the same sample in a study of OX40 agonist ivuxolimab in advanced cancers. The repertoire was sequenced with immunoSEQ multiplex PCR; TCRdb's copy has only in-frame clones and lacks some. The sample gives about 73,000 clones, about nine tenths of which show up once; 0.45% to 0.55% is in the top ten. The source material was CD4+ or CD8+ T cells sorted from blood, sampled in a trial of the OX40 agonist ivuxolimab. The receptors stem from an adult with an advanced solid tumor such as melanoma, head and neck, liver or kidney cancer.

The CDR3 DNA reads as TGTGCCAGCAGCCCTACGGGACTAGCGATCGAGCAGTACTTC. This sequence encodes CASSPTGLAIEQYF. The chain has TRBV7-9 and TRBJ2-7; TRBD2 agrees at 10 bases. The J segment lost 6 bases and the V segment lost 5 bases, leaving 7 bases of the junction unmatched. The CDR3 extends over 14 amino acids. CDR1 and CDR2 from the germline V gene are SEHNR and FQNEAQ (reference sequence).

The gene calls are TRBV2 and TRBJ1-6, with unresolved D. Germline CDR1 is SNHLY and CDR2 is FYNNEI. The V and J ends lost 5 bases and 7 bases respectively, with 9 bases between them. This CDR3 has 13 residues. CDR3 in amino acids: CASSFTMNSPLHF. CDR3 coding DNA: TGTGCCAGCAGTTTCACAATGAATTCACCCCTCCACTTT.

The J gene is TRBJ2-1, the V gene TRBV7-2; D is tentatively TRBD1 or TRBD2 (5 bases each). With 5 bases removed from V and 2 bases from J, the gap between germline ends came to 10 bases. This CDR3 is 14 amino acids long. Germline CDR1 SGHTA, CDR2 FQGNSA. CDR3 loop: CASSPGGAYNEQFF. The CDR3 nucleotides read TGTGCCAGCAGCCCTGGGGGTGCCTACAATGAGCAGTTCTTC.

The CDR3 DNA is TGTGCCAGCAGCTTAACGGGCAGGGATGAGCAGTTCTTC. This encodes CASSLTGRDEQFF. The chain uses TRBV7-3 and TRBJ2-1; D possibly corresponds to TRBD1 (5 bases). Trimming cost V 0 bases and J 8 bases, with 8 bases left between them. This CDR3 has 13 amino acids. CDR1 and CDR2 from the germline V gene are SGHTA and FQGTGA.

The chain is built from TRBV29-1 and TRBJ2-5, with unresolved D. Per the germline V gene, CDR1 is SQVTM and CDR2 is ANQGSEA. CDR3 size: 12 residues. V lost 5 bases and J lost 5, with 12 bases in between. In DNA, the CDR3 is TGCAGCGTTCAAACGAGCCGGGAGACCCAGTACTTC. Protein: CSVQTSRETQYF.